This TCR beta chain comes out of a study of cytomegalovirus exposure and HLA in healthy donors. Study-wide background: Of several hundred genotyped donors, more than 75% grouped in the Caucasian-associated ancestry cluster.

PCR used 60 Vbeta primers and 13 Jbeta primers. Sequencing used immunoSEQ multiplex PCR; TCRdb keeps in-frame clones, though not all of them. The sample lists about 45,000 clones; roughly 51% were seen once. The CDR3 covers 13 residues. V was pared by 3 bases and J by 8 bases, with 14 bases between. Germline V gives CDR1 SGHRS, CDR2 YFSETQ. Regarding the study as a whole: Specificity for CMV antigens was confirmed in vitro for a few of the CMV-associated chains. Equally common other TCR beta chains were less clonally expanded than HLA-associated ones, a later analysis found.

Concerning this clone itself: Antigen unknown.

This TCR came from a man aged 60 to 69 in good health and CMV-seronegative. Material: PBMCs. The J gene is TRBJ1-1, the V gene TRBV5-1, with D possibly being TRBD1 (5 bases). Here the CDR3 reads CASSSGTPPEAFF. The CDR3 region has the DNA TGCGCCAGCAGCTCCGGGACTCCACCGGAAGCTTTCTTT.